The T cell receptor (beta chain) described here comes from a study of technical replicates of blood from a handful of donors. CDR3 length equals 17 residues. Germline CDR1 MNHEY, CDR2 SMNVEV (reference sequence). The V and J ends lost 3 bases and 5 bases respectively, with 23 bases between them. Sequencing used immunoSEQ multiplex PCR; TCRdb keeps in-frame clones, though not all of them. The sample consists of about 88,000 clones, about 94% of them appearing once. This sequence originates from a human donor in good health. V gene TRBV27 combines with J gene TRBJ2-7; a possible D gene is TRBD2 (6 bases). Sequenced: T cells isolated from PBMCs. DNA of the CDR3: TGTGCCAGCAGTTTCGGTTTTGCGGTCAAAGCGGGCGACGAGCAGTACTTC. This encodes CASSFGFAVKAGDEQYF.